This TCR beta chain came from a study of beta chain features in type 1 diabetes. Study details: The study examined roughly 100 million sorted cells across all samples.

V lost 6 bases and J 2 bases, leaving 13 bases between the germline ends. This CDR3 has 15 amino acids. CDR1 is MNHNY, CDR2 SVGAGI, per germline (reference sequence). Expressed TCRB transcripts were sequenced, since all the RNA that had been isolated was reverse transcribed. Measured with immunoSEQ multiplex PCR; TCRdb has only the in-frame clones, and not every one. The profile shows under 350,000 clones, 7% to 9% of them singletons. V usage is TRBV6-6 and J usage is TRBJ2-2; the D gene is possibly TRBD1 (6 bases). Sequences were obtained from central memory CD4+ T cells from blood. The TCR was taken from a woman in her late teens or twenties in good health. Here the CDR3 reads CASRRTESNTGELFF. As DNA, the CDR3 is TGTGCCAGCAGACGGACAGAATCAAACACCGGGGAGCTGTTTTTT.